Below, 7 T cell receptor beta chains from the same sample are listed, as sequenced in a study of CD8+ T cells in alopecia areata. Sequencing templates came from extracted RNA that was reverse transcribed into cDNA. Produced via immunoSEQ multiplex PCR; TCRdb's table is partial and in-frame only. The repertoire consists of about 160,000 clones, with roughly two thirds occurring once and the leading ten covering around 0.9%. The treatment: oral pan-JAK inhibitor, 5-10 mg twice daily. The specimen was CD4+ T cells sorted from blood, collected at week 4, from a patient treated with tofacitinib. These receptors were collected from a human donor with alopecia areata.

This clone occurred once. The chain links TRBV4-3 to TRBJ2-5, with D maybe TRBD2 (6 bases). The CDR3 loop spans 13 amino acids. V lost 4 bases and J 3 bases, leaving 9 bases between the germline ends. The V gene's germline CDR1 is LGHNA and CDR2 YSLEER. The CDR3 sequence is CASSRDFEETQYF. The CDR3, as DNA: TGCGCCAGCAGCCGGGACTTCGAAGAGACCCAGTACTTC.

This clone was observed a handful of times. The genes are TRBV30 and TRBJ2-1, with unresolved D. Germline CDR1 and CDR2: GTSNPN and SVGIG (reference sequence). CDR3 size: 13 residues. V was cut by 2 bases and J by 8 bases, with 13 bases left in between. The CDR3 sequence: CAWSTSGVDEQFF. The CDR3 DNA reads TGTGCCTGGAGTACGTCTGGGGTGGATGAGCAGTTCTTC.

CDR3 nucleotides: TGCAGCGTTGAACAGGGGGGCAATCAGCCCCAGCATTTT. It encodes CSVEQGGNQPQHF. The rearrangement links TRBV29-1 to TRBJ1-5; TRBD1 matches 7 bases. Germline V lookup: CDR1 SQVTM, CDR2 ANQGSEA. The ends lost 2 bases at V and 2 bases at J; junction bases unmatched: 0. The CDR3 spans 13 residues.

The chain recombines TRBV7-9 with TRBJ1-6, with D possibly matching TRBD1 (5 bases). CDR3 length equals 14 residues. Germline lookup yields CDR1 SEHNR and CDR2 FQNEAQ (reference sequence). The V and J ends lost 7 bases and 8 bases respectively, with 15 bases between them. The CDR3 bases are TGTGCCAGCACCCTACGCAGGGACCATTCACCCCTCCACTTT. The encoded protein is CASTLRRDHSPLHF.

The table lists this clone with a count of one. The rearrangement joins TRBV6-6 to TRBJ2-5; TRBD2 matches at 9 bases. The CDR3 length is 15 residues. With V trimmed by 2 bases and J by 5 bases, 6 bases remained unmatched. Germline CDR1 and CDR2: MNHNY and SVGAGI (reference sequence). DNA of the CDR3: TGTGCCAGCAGTTACGCGCGGGGGGGCTGGGAGACCCAGTACTTC. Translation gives CASSYARGGWETQYF.

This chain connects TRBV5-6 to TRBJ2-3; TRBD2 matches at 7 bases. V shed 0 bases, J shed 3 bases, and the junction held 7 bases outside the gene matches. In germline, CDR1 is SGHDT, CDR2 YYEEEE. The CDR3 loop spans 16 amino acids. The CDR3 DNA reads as TGTGCCAGCAGCTTGGGTTCCGGACTAGTGACAGATACGCAGTATTTT. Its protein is CASSLGSGLVTDTQYF.

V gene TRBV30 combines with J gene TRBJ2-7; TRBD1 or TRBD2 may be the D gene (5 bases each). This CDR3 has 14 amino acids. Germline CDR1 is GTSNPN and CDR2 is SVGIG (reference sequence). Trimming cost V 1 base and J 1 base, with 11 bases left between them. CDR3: CAWSAGSRSYEQYF. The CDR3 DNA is TGTGCCTGGAGTGCAGGGAGTCGGTCCTACGAGCAGTACTTC.